This T cell receptor beta chain was sequenced during a study of CD8+ T cells in alopecia areata. The V and J ends lost 2 bases and 5 bases, in that order; junction bases with no gene match: 12. The CDR3 spans 17 residues. Germline V gives CDR1 LGHNA, CDR2 YNFKEQ. Noted treatment: oral pan-JAK inhibitor, 5-10 mg twice daily. In each case, RNA was isolated and then reverse transcribed into cDNA as the sequencing template. Clones were read by immunoSEQ multiplex PCR, and TCRdb kept only the in-frame ones, dropping some. Of about 140,000 clones listed, 82% are singletons. The specimen was CD8+ T cells sorted from blood, collected at week 4, from a patient treated with tofacitinib. This rearrangement joins TRBV4-2 to TRBJ2-5, with TRBD1 matching over 9 bases. The receptor comes from a human donor with alopecia areata. The CDR3: CASSQQKGDRVMETQYF. The CDR3 DNA follows: TGTGCCAGCAGCCAACAGAAAGGGGACAGGGTCATGGAGACCCAGTACTTC.